Following are 12 T cell receptor beta chains from one sample sequenced in a study of blood T cell repertoires in COVID-19. Generated by immunoSEQ multiplex PCR, the TCRdb table keeps only in-frame clones and is missing some. Seen here are more than 45,000 clones, over 75% observed once, and the top ten hold 5.5% to 7.5%. The sequencing input was peripheral blood. These receptors all come from a woman aged 60-75 years with acute or convalescent COVID-19.

J is TRBJ2-5 and V is TRBV6-2 or TRBV6-3, with D unresolved. Germline CDR1 is MNHEY and CDR2 is SVGEGT. Trimming cost V 6 bases and J 3 bases, with 8 bases left between them. The CDR3 sequence is 12 residues long. The CDR3 nucleotides are TGTGCCAGCAGCCTTTATGAAGAGACCCAGTACTTC. Protein sequence: CASSLYEETQYF.

The rearrangement uses TRBV7-9 and TRBJ2-1; 8 nucleotides match TRBD2. The V gene end was trimmed by 2 bases and the J gene end by 2 bases; junction bases not matched to a gene: 11. CDR1 and CDR2 (germline): SEHNR, FQNEAQ (reference sequence). The length of the CDR3 is 18 residues. CDR3 coding DNA: TGTGCCAGCAGCTTATTACGGGGGGGTGGCAGGACCTACAATGAGCAGTTCTTC. Encoded protein: CASSLLRGGGRTYNEQFF.

This chain links TRBV5-1 with TRBJ2-2; a possible D gene is TRBD1 (6 bases). Germline lookup yields CDR1 SGHRS and CDR2 YFSETQ. Trimming cost V 4 bases and J 5 bases, with 15 bases left between them. The CDR3 loop spans 15 amino acids. The CDR3 loop reads CASSGRGMGTGELFF. The DNA of the CDR3 is TGCGCCAGCAGCGGCAGGGGCATGGGGACCGGGGAGCTGTTTTTT.

This chain joins TRBV27 and TRBJ2-6; D is unclear. CDR1 is MNHEY and CDR2 is SMNVEV in the germline V gene (reference sequence). Trimming pared 4 bases from V and 1 base from J, leaving 8 bases between. The CDR3 spans 15 residues. The DNA for the CDR3 is TGTGCCAGCAGTTATCGTTTTTCTGGGGCCAACGTCCTGACTTTC. This encodes CASSYRFSGANVLTF.

The V call is TRBV27, the J call TRBJ1-5, with D maybe TRBD1 (5 bases). The V and J ends lost 5 bases and 0 bases respectively, with 14 bases between them. The CDR3 length is 16 residues. Germline lookup yields CDR1 MNHEY and CDR2 SMNVEV (reference sequence). CDR3 sequence reads: CASSLLYRNSNQPQHF. The CDR3 DNA is TGTGCCAGCAGTCTATTATACAGGAATAGCAATCAGCCCCAGCATTTT.

This clone turned up a few times. The chain recombines TRBV15 with TRBJ2-1; maybe TRBD2 (6 bases). This CDR3 comprises 13 residues. The germline gives CDR1 LNHNV, CDR2 YYDKDF (reference sequence). V lost 4 bases to trimming and J lost 11 bases, with 15 bases between them. This CDR3 is CATSMRYSGQQFF. CDR3 DNA: TGTGCCACCAGCATGCGTTATAGCGGACAGCAGTTCTTC.

J is TRBJ1-2 and V is TRBV27; 9 nucleotides agree with TRBD1. CDR1 MNHEY and CDR2 SMNVEV come from the germline V gene (reference sequence). The V gene end was trimmed by 5 bases and the J gene end by 4 bases; junction bases not matched to a gene: 8. The CDR3 is 15 amino acids. CDR3 protein: CASSPTGGPSYGYTF. DNA for the CDR3: TGTGCCAGCAGTCCCACAGGGGGCCCCTCCTATGGCTACACCTTC.

This chain links TRBV30 with TRBJ2-6; possibly TRBD2 for D (6 bases). Trimming shortened V by 0 bases and J by 1 base, and 7 bases separated the two germline ends. The CDR3 contains 15 residues. In germline, CDR1 is GTSNPN, CDR2 SVGIG (reference sequence). CDR3 region: CAWSVRGSGANVLTF. CDR3 nucleotide sequence: TGTGCCTGGAGTGTACGGGGGTCTGGGGCCAACGTCCTGACTTTC.

The chain links TRBV13 to TRBJ1-2; D call uncertain. V lost 2 bases, J lost 4 bases, and 14 bases lay in between. Germline CDR1 and CDR2: PRHDT and FYEKMQ (reference sequence). This CDR3 spans 15 amino acids. The CDR3 protein is CASSLRTGNSYGYTF. CDR3 sequence (DNA): TGTGCCAGCAGCTTAAGGACGGGAAACTCCTATGGCTACACCTTC.

This clone has ten or more counts. V is TRBV7-8 and J is TRBJ1-1; D gene ambiguous. Trimming shortened V by 0 bases and J by 0 bases, and 11 bases separated the two germline ends. Germline V gives CDR1 SGHVS, CDR2 FQNEAQ. The CDR3 consists of 16 residues. CDR3 DNA sequence: TGTGCCAGCAGCTTAGCGCAGGTCTACATGAACACTGAAGCTTTCTTT. This encodes CASSLAQVYMNTEAFF.

The CDR3 protein is CASSGGTWEQYF. The CDR3 DNA sequence: TGTGCCAGCAGTGGGGGGACTTGGGAGCAGTACTTC. The chain recombines TRBV2 with TRBJ2-7; D is perhaps TRBD2 (6 bases). The CDR3 is made up of 12 amino acids. The germline gives CDR1 SNHLY, CDR2 FYNNEI. V was pared by 4 bases and J by 7 bases, with 11 bases between. The full variable domain, in which reference TRBV2 and TRBJ2-7 provide the parts outside the CDR3, is EPEVTQTPSHQVTQMGQEVILRCVPISNHLYFYWYRQILGQKVEFLVSFYNNEISEKSEIFDDQFSVERPDGSNFTLKIRSTKLEDSAMYFCASSGGTWEQYFGPGTRLTVT.

The chain recombines TRBV6-5 with TRBJ1-1, with D maybe TRBD1 (5 bases). CDR1 is MNHEY, CDR2 SVGAGI, per germline. The CDR3 runs 16 residues. Trimming removed 3 bases at V and 1 base at J, with 15 bases between. CDR3: CASSYQGSLRNTEAFF. CDR3 DNA sequence: TGTGCCAGCAGTTATCAGGGAAGTCTAAGGAACACTGAAGCTTTCTTT.